Here is one TCR beta chain with its context. TCRdb re-derived calls from the RT-PCR reads in MiXCR, one entry per CDR3 protein. This table holds hundreds of thousands of distinct CDR3 sequences, 13% to 15% found once. V gave up 3 bases and J gave up 10 bases, with 13 bases separating them. There are 12 residues in the CDR3. The germline CDR1 and CDR2 sequences are SGHDT and YYEEEE. This TCR was recovered from a female donor in good health, serving as a healthy control. Sequenced sample: memory CD4+ T cells from blood. The rearrangement joins TRBV5-6 to TRBJ2-5; D gene unclear. The CDR3 DNA reads as TGTGCCAGCAGCTCCCTACCTAGTGGCCAGTACTTC. Encoded protein: CASSSLPSGQYF.